This TCR beta chain emerged from a study of control samples from healthy donors and cancer patients (dated by TCRdb to between 2020 and 2021). This clone turned up a few times. Its antigen is not yet known. No much larger clone exists at a distance of one base, and base qualities are not known. Clipping removes 4 bases from V and 4 bases from J, with 10 as the unmatched junction base count. The cysteine opens and the phenylalanine closes a CDR3 of 15 amino acids. Only the CDR3 DNA is retained, 45 bases long and in frame from the first base. CDR1 and CDR2 (SGDLS, YYNGEE) derive from the germline V gene. The library was built by means of the immunoSEQ multiplex PCR assay. TCRdb took this table from immuneACCESS and kept in-frame rearrangements with V and J called. Such tables lack part of the clones; where checked against another copy, unresolved V genes explain under half of the gap, and the rest is unexplained. The sample contains 40,000 to 60,000 clones, 88% of them found a single time. The top ten clonotypes cover under 45% of the sample.

The clonotype comes from a man aged 50-59 years with head and neck cancer. The V and J segments used are TRBV9 and TRBJ1-2, and 7 junction bases match TRBD1. The sample comprised PBMCs. The CDR3 protein sequence reads: CASSPPTGLGYGYTF. DNA sequence: TGTGCCAGCAGCCCACCGACAGGGTTGGGCTATGGCTACACCTTC.